These 28 T cell receptor beta chains were sequenced from one sample in a study of T cells of healthy individuals. TCRdb independently ran MiXCR on the 5' RACE reads; one entry per CDR3 protein. The sample carries 95,000 to 100,000 distinct CDR3 sequences, roughly 15% recorded once. These receptors came from a human donor in good health.

The sample holds many counts of this clonotype. The chain recombines TRBV20-1 with TRBJ2-7; TRBD1 aligns across 7 bases. Looked up from germline, CDR1 is DFQATT and CDR2 is SNEGSKA (reference sequence). This CDR3 has 11 residues. The V and J ends lost 2 bases and 6 bases, in that order; junction bases with no gene match: 1. CDR3 amino acids: CSARRDSEQYF. The CDR3 coding sequence is TGCAGTGCTAGAAGGGACAGCGAGCAGTACTTC.

The chain recombines TRBV4-1 with TRBJ2-4; 7 bases are shared with TRBD1. V lost 0 bases to trimming and J lost 0 bases; unmatched junction nucleotides: 14. Germline CDR1 and CDR2: MGHRA and YSYEKL. The CDR3 totals 20 residues. This chain's CDR3 is CASSQDSEDRRLLAKNIQYF. For the CDR3, the DNA is TGCGCCAGCAGCCAAGATAGCGAGGACAGGAGACTACTAGCCAAAAACATTCAGTACTTC.

This clonotype was recorded a few times. The chain recombines TRBV18 with TRBJ2-5, with D possibly TRBD2 on 6 matching bases. Germline-derived CDR1 and CDR2 are KGHSH and LQKENI. The germline V and J ends were trimmed by 3 bases and 5 bases, with 10 bases remaining between them. This CDR3 spans 13 amino acids. CDR3 residues: CASSPSGGETQYF. CDR3 DNA sequence: TGTGCCAGCTCACCGAGTGGAGGGGAGACCCAGTACTTC.

This clonotype was observed a handful of times. The genes are TRBV28 and TRBJ1-4; TRBD1 matches 8 bases. From germline, CDR1 is MDHEN and CDR2 SYDVKM. The CDR3 consists of 17 residues. The J segment lost 7 bases and the V segment lost 5 bases, leaving 15 bases of the junction unmatched. CDR3 residues: CASSPYSTGVDFEKLFF. Here the CDR3 DNA reads TGTGCCAGCAGTCCATACTCGACAGGGGTTGATTTTGAAAAACTGTTTTTT.

This rearrangement joins TRBV21-1 to TRBJ2-2; the D segment call TRBD1 is taken from the table without a DNA check. TRBV21-1 is reported as a pseudogene. This CDR3 comprises 14 residues. The CDR3 here is CASTGTGNTGELFF. Written as DNA, the CDR3 is TGTGCCAGCACCGGGACAGGAAACACCGGGGAGCTGTTTTTT.

This clonotype was counted at least ten times. This chain connects TRBV20-1 to TRBJ1-5; D remains ambiguous. Germline CDR1 reads DFQATT; CDR2 reads SNEGSKA (reference sequence). Trimming cost V 3 bases and J 1 base, with 10 bases left between them. The CDR3 runs to 14 residues. CDR3 amino acids: CSASRVGSNQPQHF. CDR3 bases: TGCAGTGCTAGTCGGGTAGGCAGCAATCAGCCCCAGCATTTT.

Many counts were recorded for this clonotype. V and J are TRBV18 and TRBJ1-2, with TRBD1 identical over 10 bases. This CDR3 comprises 15 residues. V shed 4 bases and J 2 bases; nucleotides not matched to a gene: 4. CDR1 is KGHSH and CDR2 is LQKENI in the germline V gene. Here the CDR3 DNA reads TGTGCCAGCTCACGGGACAGGGGACCAAACTATGGCTACACCTTC. It is translated as CASSRDRGPNYGYTF.

V usage is TRBV5-1 and J usage is TRBJ2-7; D gene ambiguous. Looked up from germline, CDR1 is SGHRS and CDR2 is YFSETQ. This CDR3 has 11 residues. Trimming took 3 bases from V and 6 from J, leaving 7 bases between them. This CDR3 is CASSYNAEQYF. The CDR3 region has the DNA TGCGCCAGCAGCTACAATGCCGAGCAGTACTTC.

This clonotype was seen only a few times. The V gene is TRBV5-1, the J gene TRBJ1-1, with unresolved D. Per the germline V gene, CDR1 is SGHRS and CDR2 is YFSETQ. V was cut by 1 base and J by 11 bases, with 6 bases left in between. The CDR3 is 10 amino acids. The CDR3, as DNA: TGCGCCAGCAGCTTGTCCCCGGCTTTCTTT. Residues: CASSLSPAFF.

This clonotype was observed many times. DNA for the CDR3: TGCGCCAGCAGCCGCTACGGGACAGGGTCCTACGAGCAGTACTTC. It is translated as CASSRYGTGSYEQYF. This chain joins TRBV4-3 and TRBJ2-7, with 9 bases aligning to TRBD1. From germline, CDR1 is LGHNA and CDR2 YSLEER. The junction had 5 bases not matched to a gene; V was cut back by 4 bases and J by 1 base. The CDR3 runs to 15 residues.

The rearrangement links TRBV9 to TRBJ2-1; 7 bases map to TRBD2. Germline loops: CDR1 SGDLS, CDR2 YYNGEE. With 4 bases clipped from V and 8 bases from J, the junction kept 15 bases outside the gene matches. This CDR3 is 16 amino acids long. CDR3 sequence (DNA): TGTGCCAGCAGCTCCCGGACTAGTTTGTGGGGTGATGAGCAGTTCTTC. This encodes CASSSRTSLWGDEQFF.

This clonotype was seen only a few times. The V call is TRBV5-1, the J call TRBJ2-5; TRBD1 aligns across 9 bases. The CDR3 length is 14 residues. V trimming: 2 bases; J trimming: 5 bases; junction bases outside the gene matches: 4. CDR1 and CDR2 (germline): SGHRS, YFSETQ. The CDR3 DNA sequence: TGCGCCAGCAGCTTCCCCGGGACAGGGGAGACCCAGTACTTC. Protein product: CASSFPGTGETQYF.

The chain couples TRBV30 to TRBJ2-5; perhaps TRBD2 as D (5 bases). Trimming pared 2 bases from V and 3 bases from J, leaving 10 bases between. Germline-derived CDR1 and CDR2 are GTSNPN and SVGIG (reference sequence). The CDR3 covers 13 residues. CDR3 residues: CAWSRGSEETQYF. The CDR3 DNA is TGTGCCTGGAGTCGGGGTTCGGAAGAGACCCAGTACTTC.

The sample holds many counts of this clonotype. The chain links TRBV29-1 to TRBJ2-1; 7 bases are a match to TRBD1. The CDR3 has 14 amino acids. With V trimmed by 7 bases and J by 5 bases, 11 bases remained unmatched. Per the germline V gene, CDR1 is SQVTM and CDR2 is ANQGSEA. The DNA of the CDR3 is TGCAGCGCGAAAAGGGGGACAGACGACAATGAGCAGTTCTTC. It specifies CSAKRGTDDNEQFF.

The chain recombines TRBV6-2 or TRBV6-3 with TRBJ1-5; D remains ambiguous. This CDR3 is 14 amino acids long. Per the germline V gene, CDR1 is MNHEY and CDR2 is SVGEGT. The germline V and J ends were trimmed by 2 bases and 5 bases, with 10 bases remaining between them. The CDR3 DNA follows: TGTGCCAGCAGTTACGGAGGCGAGCATCAGCCCCAGCATTTT. Translated, it gives CASSYGGEHQPQHF.

This clonotype was seen many times. The rearrangement links TRBV7-3 to TRBJ2-3; D is perhaps TRBD1 or TRBD2 (6 bases each). The germline V gene has CDR1 SGHTA and CDR2 FQGTGA. CDR3 length: 15 residues. Trimming pared 1 base from V and 2 bases from J, leaving 10 bases between. The CDR3 bases are TGTGCCAGCAGCTTAAGAGGGGGGTTCACAGATACGCAGTATTTT. It specifies CASSLRGGFTDTQYF.

V usage is TRBV10-3 and J usage is TRBJ1-2, with D hard to call. V lost 4 bases and J lost 6, with 6 bases in between. Germline lookup yields CDR1 ENHRY and CDR2 SYGVKD. CDR3 size: 11 residues. CDR3 sequence reads: CAISAGDGYTF. CDR3 in DNA: TGTGCCATCAGTGCGGGAGATGGCTACACCTTC.

This clonotype was counted many times. V gene TRBV4-1 combines with J gene TRBJ2-7; D remains unclear. The germline CDR1 and CDR2 sequences are MGHRA and YSYEKL. Trimming took 1 base from V and 2 from J, leaving 12 bases between them. The CDR3 covers 15 residues. CDR3 loop: CASSQVLTPTYEQYF. The CDR3, as DNA: TGCGCCAGCAGCCAAGTACTAACCCCTACCTACGAGCAGTACTTC.

The chain carries TRBV7-2 and TRBJ1-2; unclear D gene. This CDR3 has 12 residues. V was shortened by 4 bases and J by 4 bases, with 7 bases between the two germline ends. Germline V gene sequence: CDR1 SGHTA, CDR2 FQGNSA. Here the CDR3 DNA reads TGTGCCAGCAGCTCTAAGTCCTATGGCTACACCTTC. Translation gives CASSSKSYGYTF.

In this sample, this clonotype turned up a few times. The chain carries TRBV7-2 and TRBJ1-1; D gene unclear. V lost 5 bases and J 0 bases, leaving 7 bases between the germline ends. The germline V gene has CDR1 SGHTA and CDR2 FQGNSA. The CDR3 runs to 13 residues. CDR3 amino acids: CASSPNMNTEAFF. As DNA, the CDR3 is TGTGCCAGCAGCCCAAATATGAACACTGAAGCTTTCTTT.

The CDR3 region is CASSYSRQVPVGWSNQPQHF. In DNA, the CDR3 is TGTGCCAGCAGTTACTCGCGACAGGTTCCCGTAGGATGGAGCAATCAGCCCCAGCATTTT. This chain links TRBV6-2 or TRBV6-3 with TRBJ1-5, with a possible D match to TRBD1 (6 bases). Trimming took 0 bases from V and 1 from J, leaving 22 bases between them. The V gene's germline CDR1 is MNHEY and CDR2 SVGEGT. This CDR3 spans 20 amino acids.

The chain is built from TRBV4-2 and TRBJ2-2, with TRBD2 identical over 10 bases. Germline V gives CDR1 LGHNA, CDR2 YNFKEQ. The CDR3 runs 16 residues. The ends lost 0 bases at V and 4 bases at J; junction bases unmatched: 2. The CDR3 coding sequence is TGTGCCAGCAGCCAAGAACTAGCGGGGATCACCGGGGAGCTGTTTTTT. It specifies CASSQELAGITGELFF.

This clonotype was observed a few times. The V call is TRBV6-5, the J call TRBJ1-6; 9 bases line up with TRBD1. The junction had 1 base not matched to a gene; V was cut back by 2 bases and J by 8 bases. The CDR3 consists of 14 residues. Germline V gives CDR1 MNHEY, CDR2 SVGAGI. CDR3 sequence reads: CASSYTGGYSPLHF. In DNA form, the CDR3 reads TGTGCCAGCAGTTACACAGGGGGCTATTCACCCCTCCACTTT.

This clonotype was seen a handful of times. In DNA, the CDR3 is TGTGCCAGCAGCCCCCAGGGGGGCTCCTACGAGCAGTACTTC. This gives the protein CASSPQGGSYEQYF. This rearrangement joins TRBV7-3 to TRBJ2-7, with D maybe TRBD1 (7 bases). The CDR3 spans 14 residues. V was cut by 5 bases and J by 0 bases, with 11 bases left in between. Germline loops: CDR1 SGHTA, CDR2 FQGTGA. Full variable domain (outside the CDR3, taken from reference TRBV7-3 and TRBJ2-7): GAGVSQTPSNKVTEKGKYVELRCDPISGHTALYWYRQSLGQGPEFLIYFQGTGAADDSGLPNDRFFAVRPEGSVSTLKIQRTERGDSAVYLCASSPQGGSYEQYFGPGTRLTVT.

This clonotype was detected ten times or more. This chain links TRBV20-1 with TRBJ2-1, with 8 bases aligning to TRBD2. From germline, CDR1 is DFQATT and CDR2 SNEGSKA (reference sequence). The ends lost 5 bases at V and 5 bases at J; junction bases unmatched: 11. The CDR3 extends over 15 amino acids. This CDR3 is CSAGGTRRLDNEQFF. CDR3 coding DNA: TGCAGTGCTGGGGGGACTAGACGACTAGACAATGAGCAGTTCTTC.

CDR3: CASSYGQPTPYEQYF. The DNA of the CDR3 is TGTGCCAGCAGTTACGGACAGCCTACCCCCTACGAGCAGTACTTC. This sequence joins TRBV6-5 and TRBJ2-7, with D perhaps matching TRBD1 (6 bases). Trimming cost V 2 bases and J 2 bases, with 13 bases left between them. The CDR3 is 15 amino acids. The germline CDR1 and CDR2 sequences are MNHEY and SVGAGI.

This clonotype was observed a handful of times. The chain is built from TRBV10-3 and TRBJ1-5; 10 bases match TRBD1. The V gene end was trimmed by 0 bases and the J gene end by 5 bases; junction bases not matched to a gene: 4. The CDR3 runs to 16 residues. The germline V gene has CDR1 ENHRY and CDR2 SYGVKD. The CDR3 region is CAISESGTGAYQPQHF. Here the CDR3 DNA reads TGTGCCATCAGTGAGTCGGGGACAGGGGCGTATCAGCCCCAGCATTTT.

The table lists this clonotype with a few counts. The chain joins TRBV4-2 to TRBJ2-7; D is unclear. CDR3 length: 13 residues. Germline CDR1 reads LGHNA; CDR2 reads YNFKEQ. V lost 1 base to trimming and J lost 6 bases, with 10 bases between them. The CDR3 loop reads CASSQGFDGEQYF. The CDR3 DNA reads as TGTGCCAGCAGCCAAGGGTTCGATGGCGAGCAGTACTTC.